This T cell receptor (beta chain) stems from a study of T-cell reconstitution after alpha-beta-depleted transplantation in children. Trimming shortened V by 5 bases and J by 7 bases, and 14 bases separated the two germline ends. Germline V gives CDR1 SGHTA, CDR2 FQGNSA. The CDR3 length is 13 residues. During its preparation, the TCRbeta library received unique molecular identifiers. TCRdb ran MiXCR on the PCR reads and lists one entry per CDR3 protein. The sample includes approximately 340,000 distinct CDR3 sequences, about a tenth of them seen just once. The sequence was collected from a human donor who donated a stem cell graft to a child with acute lymphoblastic leukemia. Sequenced material: PBMCs from the stem cell graft donor, taken from the stem cell graft. V is TRBV7-2 and J is TRBJ2-5, with D perhaps matching TRBD1 or TRBD2 (5 bases each). DNA of the CDR3: TGTGCCAGCAGCAGTGGGACGGCAGGGACCCAGTACTTC. Amino acids: CASSSGTAGTQYF.